This entry is about one T cell receptor beta chain. These data belong to a study of metastatic and nonmetastatic thyroid tumors. Before thyroid surgery, none of the patients had received any treatment. TCRdb re-analyzed the PCR reads using MiXCR. Among about 40,000 clones listed, 25% to 30% were seen once. Sequenced input: blood. This receptor was identified in a male donor with papillary thyroid cancer or a benign thyroid nodule (not recorded which). Some clones in this sample may be carry-over from other donors' samples.

CDR3 sequence (DNA): TGTGCCAGCAGCCGGGACAGGGGAAGGGGGTCCTATAATTCACCCCTCCACTTT. Encoded protein: CASSRDRGRGSYNSPLHF. This sequence joins TRBV7-8 and TRBJ1-6, with 10 bases fitting TRBD1. CDR3 length: 18 residues. V trimming: 5 bases; J trimming: 1 base; junction bases outside the gene matches: 8. In germline, CDR1 is SGHVS, CDR2 FQNEAQ.